The 18 T cell receptor beta chains in this list originate from one sample, sequenced in a study of response to subunit inactivated influenza vaccine. TCRdb re-derived calls from the RT-PCR reads in MiXCR, one entry per CDR3 protein. The sample consists of around 580,000 distinct CDR3 sequences, 14% of them appearing once. Sequencing was performed on PBMCs from blood, taken 12 days after vaccination. The receptor set was obtained from a man aged 50 or older who received an inactivated influenza vaccine.

The chain recombines TRBV5-6 with TRBJ2-5, with 7 bases lining up with TRBD2. The ends lost 2 bases at V and 5 bases at J; junction bases unmatched: 18. The CDR3 contains 18 residues. Germline V gene data show CDR1 as SGHDT and CDR2 as YYEEEE. CDR3 in DNA: TGTGCCAGCAGCTTTTTGCGGCAAGGCGGGGGATCAGACGAGACCCAGTACTTC. Encoded protein: CASSFLRQGGGSDETQYF.

This rearrangement joins TRBV15 to TRBJ2-5, with D possibly being TRBD1 (6 bases). In germline, CDR1 is LNHNV, CDR2 YYDKDF (reference sequence). V was cut by 3 bases and J by 0 bases, with 8 bases left in between. The CDR3 is 14 residues long. CDR3 loop: CATSRDRDQETQYF. CDR3 DNA: TGTGCCACCAGCAGGGACAGAGACCAAGAGACCCAGTACTTC. The full variable domain, rest sourced from reference TRBV15 and TRBJ2-5, is DAMVIQNPRYQVTQFGKPVTLSCSQTLNHNVMYWYQQKSSQAPKLLFHYYDKDFNNEADTPDNFQSRRPNTSFCFLDIRSPGLGDTAMYLCATSRDRDQETQYFGPGTRLLVL.

The chain is built from TRBV6-5 and TRBJ2-2; D gene ambiguous. Germline V lookup: CDR1 MNHEY, CDR2 SVGAGI. V was shortened by 0 bases and J by 5 bases, with 10 bases between the two germline ends. CDR3 length: 15 amino acids. The CDR3 DNA reads as TGTGCCAGCAGTTACTCGAGAACACTTACCGGGGAGCTGTTTTTT. The encoded protein is CASSYSRTLTGELFF.

The rearrangement uses TRBV7-3 and TRBJ2-1; 11 bases fit TRBD2. V dropped 0 bases and J dropped 5; count of bases not matched to a gene: 12. The CDR3 length is 19 residues. In germline, CDR1 is SGHTA, CDR2 FQGTGA. The CDR3 DNA follows: TGTGCCAGCAGCTTAACGGGCCCCCAGACTAGCGGGAACCACAATGAGCAGTTCTTC. Translation gives CASSLTGPQTSGNHNEQFF.

The chain links TRBV5-5 to TRBJ1-1, with D possibly being TRBD1 (6 bases). V was shortened by 7 bases and J by 1 base, with 17 bases between the two germline ends. CDR3 length: 15 amino acids. The germline V gene has CDR1 SGHKS and CDR2 YYEKEE (reference sequence). For the CDR3, the DNA is TGTGCCAGCCGACCTATCGGGGGCAAGAACACTGAAGCTTTCTTT. Its translation: CASRPIGGKNTEAFF.

This clonotype was seen only a few times. The chain has TRBV7-2 and TRBJ2-1; a weak D match, TRBD1 (5 bases). The germline CDR1 and CDR2 sequences are SGHTA and FQGNSA. The length of the CDR3 is 14 residues. The V end lost 1 base, the J end lost 5 bases, and 9 bases lay between the germline ends. CDR3: CASSLDPGNNEQFF. CDR3 nucleotides: TGTGCCAGCAGCTTAGATCCAGGGAACAATGAGCAGTTCTTC.

This clonotype was counted at least ten times. CDR3 bases: TGTGCCAGCAGTACATCAGGACACCAGTTGGCTTTCTTT. This encodes CASSTSGHQLAFF. The chain is built from TRBV12-3 or TRBV12-4 and TRBJ1-1, with a possible D match to TRBD1 (5 bases). V was clipped by 5 bases and J by 11 bases, with 18 bases between them. The CDR3 spans 13 residues.

Only a few counts were recorded for this clonotype. The genes are TRBV2 and TRBJ2-1; 13 bases are shared with TRBD2. CDR3 length: 17 amino acids. Germline CDR1 SNHLY, CDR2 FYNNEI. V dropped 4 bases and J dropped 7; count of bases not matched to a gene: 10. The CDR3 nucleotides are TGTGCCAGCAGTGGGACTAGCGGGAGAACGGGTAGGAATGAGCAGTTCTTC. Protein: CASSGTSGRTGRNEQFF.

This clonotype was seen a handful of times. The chain carries TRBV27 and TRBJ2-7, with TRBD1 identical over 7 bases. The length of the CDR3 is 15 residues. The trim removed 2 bases at V and 3 bases at J, leaving 7 bases unmatched. Germline V lookup: CDR1 MNHEY, CDR2 SMNVEV (reference sequence). The CDR3: CASSLAPTGIYEQYF. CDR3 DNA: TGTGCCAGCAGTTTAGCACCGACAGGGATCTACGAGCAGTACTTC.

This clonotype was seen many times. The V gene is TRBV6-7, the J gene TRBJ1-5; D uncertain. TRBV6-7 is placed among ORFs of uncertain function. The V and J ends lost 0 bases and 6 bases respectively, with 21 bases between them. The CDR3 spans 18 residues. The CDR3 reads CASSYSGSAKDGSQPQHF. The CDR3 DNA sequence: TGTGCCAGCAGTTACTCGGGCAGCGCCAAAGATGGGAGTCAGCCCCAGCATTTT.

This clonotype was counted only a few times. The chain links TRBV7-2 to TRBJ2-3; 9 nucleotides match TRBD2. V was clipped by 2 bases and J by 1 base; unmatched bases: 4. The germline V gene encodes CDR1 SGHTA and CDR2 FQGNSA. CDR3 size: 16 residues. In DNA, the CDR3 is TGTGCCAGCAGCTTATATAGGACTAGCGGCACAGATACGCAGTATTTT. Amino acid sequence: CASSLYRTSGTDTQYF.

V gene TRBV20-1 combines with J gene TRBJ2-7; D perhaps matches TRBD1 (6 bases). In germline, CDR1 is DFQATT, CDR2 SNEGSKA (reference sequence). The V and J ends lost 4 bases and 2 bases respectively, with 12 bases between them. This CDR3 has 13 residues. CDR3 amino acids: CSAKKTGTYEQYF. CDR3 coding DNA: TGCAGTGCTAAAAAGACAGGCACCTACGAGCAGTACTTC.

This clonotype was seen more than once but under ten times. The V call is TRBV7-2, the J call TRBJ2-7; 8 nucleotides agree with TRBD2. V was pared by 2 bases and J by 3 bases, with 6 bases of the junction left unmatched. CDR1 and CDR2 (germline): SGHTA, FQGNSA. The CDR3 length is 15 residues. The CDR3 region has the DNA TGTGCCAGCAGCTTATCCGGGACTAGTTACTACGAGCAGTACTTC. Encoded protein: CASSLSGTSYYEQYF.

This clonotype was seen a handful of times. V gene TRBV24-1 combines with J gene TRBJ2-1; no clear D gene. Between the trimmed V and J ends, which lost 3 bases and 14 bases, there was a span of 16 bases. The CDR3 extends over 13 amino acids. The V gene's germline CDR1 is KGHDR and CDR2 SFDVKD. This CDR3 is CATSDPLYSSKFF. The DNA of the CDR3 is TGTGCCACCAGTGATCCCCTGTACAGTTCGAAGTTCTTC.

This rearrangement joins TRBV5-1 to TRBJ1-3; D is uncertain. CDR3 length: 15 amino acids. The ends were cut back, 4 bases at V and 5 bases at J, with 16 bases in the middle. Germline V gene data show CDR1 as SGHRS and CDR2 as YFSETQ. CDR3 bases: TGCGCCAGCAGCGACCCTTCTGACTTAAGAAACACCATATATTTT. As protein: CASSDPSDLRNTIYF.

This clonotype has a handful of counts. The chain joins TRBV10-3 to TRBJ1-1; tentatively, D is TRBD1 (5 bases). Germline loops: CDR1 ENHRY, CDR2 SYGVKD. The CDR3 consists of 13 residues. V dropped 10 bases and J dropped 8 bases, with 20 bases sitting between them. The CDR3 coding sequence is TGTGCCACCACAGACGGTGGGGGGAGAGAAGCTTTCTTT. Protein sequence: CATTDGGGREAFF.

This rearrangement joins TRBV11-2 to TRBJ2-3, with 7 nucleotides matching TRBD2. This CDR3 has 21 amino acids. Germline CDR1 reads SGHAT; CDR2 reads FQNNGV. Losses at the gene ends were 5 bases for V and 4 bases for J; bases not matched to a gene: 27. Written as DNA, the CDR3 is TGTGCCAGCAGCCTCAGCCTGATGTTTCGAGGGAGGGCCGGGTTCCCAGATACGCAGTATTTT. Translated: CASSLSLMFRGRAGFPDTQYF. Using reference TRBV11-2 and TRBJ2-3 for the parts outside the CDR3, the full variable domain is EAGVAQSPRYKIIEKRQSVAFWCNPISGHATLYWYQQILGQGPKLLIQFQNNGVVDDSQLPKDRFSAERLKGVDSTLKIQPAKLEDSAVYLCASSLSLMFRGRAGFPDTQYFGPGTRLTVL.

This clonotype was seen more than once but under ten times. The V gene is TRBV7-2, the J gene TRBJ2-7; D ambiguous. V was trimmed by 1 base and J by 0 bases, leaving 16 bases between them. The germline V gene has CDR1 SGHTA and CDR2 FQGNSA. CDR3 size: 17 residues. The CDR3 sequence is CASSLVLGVLNSYEQYF. The CDR3 region has the DNA TGTGCCAGCAGCTTAGTCCTTGGGGTCCTAAACTCCTACGAGCAGTACTTC.